This TCR beta chain is from a study of shared clonotypes between healthy human individuals. Study overall: Researchers drew samples from a couple of women and a few men aged 18 to 49.

About this clone itself: Its specificity is unknown.

The CDR3 is 16 amino acids. Looked up from germline, CDR1 is SGHVS and CDR2 is FNYEAQ. V lost 1 base and J lost 7; bases outside the gene matches: 7. Clones were sequenced by immunoSEQ multiplex PCR, and TCRdb holds only the in-frame ones, with some missing. The table records about 820,000 clones, about 92% of them present only once. Regarding the study as a whole: Non-shared clonotypes had lower generation probabilities than those shared by all four donors.

CD45RO-negative, CCR7-selected cells formed the naive CD8 fraction, which excluded terminally differentiated effector memory CD45RA+ cells. The V gene is TRBV7-6, the J gene TRBJ2-1, with 10 positions matching TRBD2. Sequencing was carried out using naive CD8+ T cells sorted from blood. This receptor was obtained from a young man in good health. The CDR3 is CASSLESGRADNEQFF. CDR3 nucleotide sequence: TGTGCCAGCAGCTTAGAAAGCGGGAGGGCGGATAATGAGCAGTTCTTC.